This is a list of T cell receptor beta chains from one sample in a study of neoadjuvant anti-PD-1 for oral cavity cancer. Here immunoSEQ multiplex PCR was the method, and the copy in TCRdb shows in-frame clones only, minus some. Seen here are approximately 14,000 clones, about three quarters observed once, and the top ten hold less than 3%. The sequencing used PBMCs, collected before nivolumab (anti-PD-1) treatment. The receptors stem from a person between 40 and 85 years old with oral cavity squamous cell carcinoma. Each CDR3 is given with its conserved first and last residue. D genes are given only for firm matches. Expanded clones are given a class, and other clones once, few, many or no size at all.

v_call	d_call	clone_size	j_call	cdr3_aa	cdr3_nt
TRBV5-1	TRBD1	-	TRBJ1-1	CASSLGDRATEAFF	TGCGCCAGCAGCTTGGGGGACAGGGCGACTGAAGCTTTCTTT
TRBV7-9	-	-	TRBJ1-1	CASSLSLGSTEAFF	TGTGCCAGCAGCCTCTCTTTGGGGAGCACTGAAGCTTTCTTT
TRBV5-1	-	few	TRBJ2-1	CASSLDGNSYNEQFF	TGCGCCAGCAGCTTGGACGGAAACTCCTACAATGAGCAGTTCTTC
TRBV6-1	-	-	TRBJ2-7	CASTPSPGAAYEQYF	TGTGCCAGCACCCCGTCTCCGGGGGCGGCCTACGAGCAGTACTTC
TRBV10-1	TRBD2	-	TRBJ2-1	CASSSSGSIDEQFF	TGCGCCAGCAGCTCTAGCGGGAGTATCGATGAGCAGTTCTTC
TRBV25-1	TRBD1	-	TRBJ2-2	CASSESQGETGELFF	TGTGCCAGCAGTGAGAGCCAGGGGGAAACCGGGGAGCTGTTTTTT
TRBV18	-	-	TRBJ1-5	CASSPGNQPQHF	TGTGCCAGCTCCCCGGGCAATCAGCCCCAGCATTTT
TRBV30	TRBD2	-	TRBJ2-1	CAWSVGTSGGNEQFF	TGTGCCTGGAGTGTTGGGACTAGCGGGGGAAATGAGCAGTTCTTC
TRBV6-1	-	-	TRBJ1-1	CASSDAGYWTEAFF	TGTGCCAGCAGTGATGCAGGGTATTGGACTGAAGCTTTCTTT
TRBV7-8	-	-	TRBJ2-2	CASSLQGRLGTGELFF	TGTGCCAGCAGCCTCCAGGGGAGATTGGGAACCGGGGAGCTGTTTTTT
TRBV7-2	TRBD1	-	TRBJ1-2	CASSFDRGHSYGYTF	TGTGCCAGCAGCTTCGACAGGGGGCATAGCTATGGCTACACCTTC
TRBV7-9	TRBD1	-	TRBJ1-1	CASRNRQGNTEAFF	TGTGCCAGCAGGAACAGACAGGGGAACACTGAAGCTTTCTTT
TRBV5-4	TRBD2	-	TRBJ2-5	CASSGAGSGRETQYF	TGTGCCAGCAGCGGAGCTGGGAGCGGGAGAGAGACCCAGTACTTC
TRBV6-5	TRBD1	-	TRBJ1-1	CASSRTGAGTEAFF	TGTGCCAGCAGTAGAACAGGGGCTGGCACTGAAGCTTTCTTT
TRBV4-1	TRBD2	-	TRBJ2-3	CASSQERLAGTKQYF	TGCGCCAGCAGCCAAGAGCGGCTAGCGGGAACTAAGCAGTATTTT
TRBV5-6	-	-	TRBJ1-1	CASSFDSNTEAFF	TGTGCCAGCAGCTTCGATTCGAACACTGAAGCTTTCTTT
TRBV19	-	-	TRBJ1-2	CASRRSANYGYTF	TGTGCCAGCCGGCGATCAGCTAACTATGGCTACACCTTC
TRBV25-1	-	-	TRBJ1-1	CASSMTGIGAEAFF	TGTGCCAGCAGTATGACCGGGATAGGGGCTGAAGCTTTCTTT
TRBV5-4	TRBD1	-	TRBJ1-1	CASSWDSLNTEAFF	TGTGCCAGCAGCTGGGACAGCTTGAACACTGAAGCTTTCTTT
TRBV27	-	-	TRBJ2-1	CAISQSPYNEQFF	TGTGCCATCTCGCAGTCCCCCTACAATGAGCAGTTCTTC
TRBV9	-	-	TRBJ1-1	CASSVGTMNTEAFF	TGTGCCAGCAGCGTCGGTACGATGAACACTGAAGCTTTCTTT
TRBV2	TRBD1	-	TRBJ1-2	CASRDFRGLYGYTF	TGTGCCAGCAGAGATTTCAGGGGGCTGTATGGCTACACCTTC
TRBV7-8	-	-	TRBJ1-3	CASSLGGGVLSGNTIYF	TGTGCCAGCAGCTTAGGGGGTGGGGTTCTTTCTGGAAACACCATATATTTT
TRBV5-8	-	-	TRBJ1-1	CAGGRVEAFF	TGTGCCGGTGGGAGGGTCGAAGCTTTCTTT
TRBV7-9	-	-	TRBJ2-3	CASSSAVPSTDTQYF	TGTGCCAGCAGCTCTGCGGTACCTAGCACAGATACGCAGTATTTT
TRBV15	-	-	TRBJ1-5	CATSRGAQGNQPQHF	TGTGCCACCAGCAGAGGGGCACAGGGCAATCAGCCCCAGCATTTT
TRBV19	TRBD2	-	TRBJ2-2	CASSPRDYRNTGELFF	TGTGCCAGTAGTCCCCGGGACTACCGTAACACCGGGGAGCTGTTTTTT
TRBV5-6	-	-	TRBJ2-5	CASSLTGRGTQYF	TGTGCCAGCAGCTTGACAGGGAGAGGGACCCAGTACTTC
TRBV7-2	TRBD1	-	TRBJ1-2	CASSLGGTGHRYGYTF	TGTGCCAGCAGCTTAGGGGGGACAGGACATCGGTATGGCTACACCTTC
TRBV5-1	TRBD1	-	TRBJ1-6	CASSGGGTGGDTLHF	TGCGCCAGCAGCGGCGGTGGGACAGGGGGTGATACCCTCCACTTT
TRBV7-9	-	-	TRBJ2-3	CASSLMSEAQYF	TGTGCCAGCAGCTTAATGAGCGAAGCGCAGTATTTT
TRBV27	-	few	TRBJ1-5	CASSLSQGNQPQHF	TGTGCCAGCAGTTTATCGCAGGGCAATCAGCCCCAGCATTTT
TRBV4-1	-	-	TRBJ2-5	CASSQLSGRETQYF	TGCGCCAGCAGCCAACTTTCGGGCCGGGAGACCCAGTACTTC
TRBV5-1	-	-	TRBJ2-3	CASSPGTSADTQYF	TGCGCCAGCAGTCCCGGGACAAGCGCAGATACGCAGTATTTT
TRBV19	TRBD2	-	TRBJ2-5	CASKVGSGAVETQYF	TGTGCCAGTAAGGTCGGTAGCGGGGCCGTGGAGACCCAGTACTTC
TRBV2	TRBD2	few	TRBJ2-7	CAGSGGYEQYF	TGTGCCGGCTCGGGGGGATACGAGCAGTACTTC
TRBV4-2	TRBD2	-	TRBJ2-1	CASSPDRSRGTPNEQFF	TGTGCCAGCAGCCCAGACCGATCGCGGGGGACCCCCAATGAGCAGTTCTTC
TRBV5-1	TRBD2	once	TRBJ2-1	CASSEPLAVDSYNEQFF	TGCGCCAGCAGCGAACCACTAGCGGTTGACTCCTACAATGAGCAGTTCTTC
TRBV2	-	-	TRBJ1-2	CASSAPTAYGYTF	TGTGCCAGCAGTGCCCCGACAGCCTATGGCTACACCTTC
TRBV5-4	TRBD1	-	TRBJ1-1	CASSTRDRGAEAFF	TGTGCCAGCAGCACCCGGGACAGGGGTGCGGAAGCTTTCTTT
TRBV7-2	-	-	TRBJ1-2	CASSPRPTDYGYTF	TGTGCCAGCAGCCCCCGACCGACGGACTATGGCTACACCTTC
TRBV5-1	-	-	TRBJ2-5	CASSGGWSQETQYF	TGCGCCAGCAGCGGGGGTTGGTCGCAAGAGACCCAGTACTTC
TRBV5-1	TRBD1	-	TRBJ2-2	CASSPGQGARFTGELFF	TGCGCCAGCAGCCCGGGACAGGGGGCGAGATTCACCGGGGAGCTGTTTTTT
TRBV4-2	TRBD1	-	TRBJ1-1	CASSHGQGAGTEAFF	TGTGCCAGCAGCCACGGACAGGGGGCAGGCACTGAAGCTTTCTTT
TRBV19	-	few	TRBJ1-6	CASSIWGLLDSPLHF	TGTGCCAGTAGTATTTGGGGGTTATTGGATTCACCCCTCCACTTT
TRBV7-9	-	few	TRBJ2-1	CASSPRGTQYNEQFF	TGTGCCAGCAGCCCCCGCGGAACACAGTACAATGAGCAGTTCTTC
TRBV27	-	-	TRBJ2-2	CASSSSVGSLSGELFF	TGTGCCAGCAGTTCCTCCGTCGGCTCCCTCAGCGGGGAGCTGTTTTTT
TRBV18	TRBD2	few	TRBJ2-1	CASSPPGGSSYNEQFF	TGTGCCAGCTCACCCCCGGGAGGAAGCTCCTACAATGAGCAGTTCTTC
TRBV10-3	TRBD2	-	TRBJ2-3	CAISESPISGGRLYTQYF	TGTGCCATCAGTGAGTCCCCCATTTCGGGAGGTCGGTTGTATACGCAGTATTTT